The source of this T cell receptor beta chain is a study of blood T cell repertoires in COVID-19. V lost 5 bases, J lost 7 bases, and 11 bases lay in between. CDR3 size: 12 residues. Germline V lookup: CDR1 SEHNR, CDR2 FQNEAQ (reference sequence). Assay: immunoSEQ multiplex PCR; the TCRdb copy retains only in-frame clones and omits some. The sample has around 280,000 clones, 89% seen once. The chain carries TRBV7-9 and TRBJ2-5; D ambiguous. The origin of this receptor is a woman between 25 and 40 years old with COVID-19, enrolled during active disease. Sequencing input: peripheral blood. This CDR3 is CASSPRDGTQYF. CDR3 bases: TGTGCCAGCAGCCCCCGCGATGGGACCCAGTACTTC.